The rows below give T cell receptor beta chains drawn from one sample of a study of blood T cells in healthy people across ages. One entry per CDR3 protein results from TCRdb running MiXCR on the 5' RACE reads. The repertoire consists of about 720,000 distinct CDR3 sequences, with around 25% occurring once and the leading ten covering around 3.6%. These data were likewise used in another study, on T cells of mothers and their children.

The sequenced material came from blood. The receptors come from a boy between 10 and 17 years old in good health. Each CDR3 is given without its conserved first and last residue. Clone size is given for some rows only: seen once, a few or many times, or a class if the clone is expanded.

clone size: .
V gene: TRBV27
CDR3 protein: ASSRTLGFTDTQY

clone size: few
V gene: TRBV4-3
CDR3 protein: ASSQDPVMRAF

clone size: few
V gene: TRBV4-2
CDR3 protein: ASSQPLTGFSGNTIY

clone size: few
V gene: TRBV20-1
CDR3 protein: SASGSDTQY

clone size: .
V gene: TRBV6-5
CDR3 protein: ASSRGLAGAEQY

clone size: .
V gene: TRBV6-2/TRBV6-3
CDR3 protein: ASSPGGSLSYEQY

clone size: few
V gene: TRBV7-3
CDR3 protein: ASSPDRIAEKLF

clone size: few
V gene: TRBV10-3
CDR3 protein: AISEGQLGQPQH

clone size: .
V gene: TRBV5-5
CDR3 protein: ASSFTPTIGGTEAF

clone size: .
V gene: TRBV20-1
CDR3 protein: SARVTSGVETQY

clone size: .
V gene: TRBV29-1
CDR3 protein: SVERGLASTYNEQF

clone size: .
V gene: TRBV10-3
CDR3 protein: AIGGQQVTQY

clone size: .
V gene: TRBV3-1
CDR3 protein: ASSLLGQKSYEQY

clone size: .
V gene: TRBV28
CDR3 protein: ASSFGAGGRETQY

clone size: .
V gene: TRBV12-3/TRBV12-4
CDR3 protein: ASSLDRGSRF

clone size: .
V gene: TRBV29-1
CDR3 protein: SALGAEFSYEQY

clone size: .
V gene: TRBV12-3/TRBV12-4
CDR3 protein: ASRISGGPHNEQF

clone size: many
V gene: TRBV3-1
CDR3 protein: ASSQGETSGSRNIQY

clone size: few
V gene: TRBV27
CDR3 protein: ASSKIDSYNEQF

clone size: .
V gene: TRBV25-1
CDR3 protein: ASSPRDTIEQF

clone size: .
V gene: TRBV5-1
CDR3 protein: ASARVGGADTQY

clone size: .
V gene: TRBV28
CDR3 protein: ASSRTTYSYNEQF

clone size: .
V gene: TRBV10-3
CDR3 protein: AISEPGLAGKDTQY

clone size: few
V gene: TRBV6-4
CDR3 protein: ASSRGQGLNYGYT

clone size: .
V gene: TRBV6-5
CDR3 protein: ASSKGLAEDTQY

clone size: many
V gene: TRBV4-3
CDR3 protein: ASSLNREREQY

clone size: .
V gene: TRBV29-1
CDR3 protein: SVEDFVGSAVNEQF

clone size: .
V gene: TRBV5-1
CDR3 protein: ASSLAMGPADTQY

clone size: many
V gene: TRBV6-5
CDR3 protein: ASSYSLSQETQY

clone size: few
V gene: TRBV6-4
CDR3 protein: ASSDSLADIWETQY

clone size: .
V gene: TRBV10-3
CDR3 protein: AISAGTGGPETQY

clone size: few
V gene: TRBV15
CDR3 protein: ATRLDTLKDPKQF

clone size: few
V gene: TRBV6-5
CDR3 protein: ASSLGQGARQF

clone size: few
V gene: TRBV6-5
CDR3 protein: ASSYSKRGLNLNTEAF

clone size: few
V gene: TRBV15
CDR3 protein: ATRLTGETQETQY

clone size: .
V gene: TRBV9
CDR3 protein: ASSVLMGDYT

clone size: few
V gene: TRBV28
CDR3 protein: ASSFLAGESSYNEQF

clone size: .
V gene: TRBV4-1
CDR3 protein: ASSQDRGTSAEAF

clone size: .
V gene: TRBV9
CDR3 protein: ASSATDTTNEKLF

clone size: .
V gene: TRBV15
CDR3 protein: ATSRGWGPGELF

clone size: few
V gene: TRBV7-9
CDR3 protein: ASSLDPWTSGAHNEQF

clone size: .
V gene: TRBV10-3
CDR3 protein: AIRFSEKPNEKLF

clone size: .
V gene: TRBV6-5
CDR3 protein: ASSYNRAYSPLH

clone size: .
V gene: TRBV13
CDR3 protein: ASSLSGKFWDTDSDYSGNTIY

clone size: few
V gene: TRBV11-1
CDR3 protein: ASSPAGTADQNPSPYLHGTQY

clone size: few
V gene: TRBV5-1
CDR3 protein: ASSLDGLAGGETQY

clone size: .
V gene: TRBV20-1
CDR3 protein: SARDNSGSDLGEQY

clone size: many
V gene: TRBV28
CDR3 protein: ASSLPGQPQH

clone size: .
V gene: TRBV20-1
CDR3 protein: SARDWDRAFPDEQY

clone size: .
V gene: TRBV4-3
CDR3 protein: ASSQDVGGESYGYT

clone size: once
V gene: TRBV7-2
CDR3 protein: ASSGQRSNSPLH

clone size: .
V gene: TRBV20-1
CDR3 protein: SARGGALTSSYNSPLH

clone size: .
V gene: TRBV20-1
CDR3 protein: SAPTSGGGEQY

clone size: .
V gene: TRBV9
CDR3 protein: ASRAPSTGELF

clone size: few
V gene: TRBV29-1
CDR3 protein: SVDSGGYGYT